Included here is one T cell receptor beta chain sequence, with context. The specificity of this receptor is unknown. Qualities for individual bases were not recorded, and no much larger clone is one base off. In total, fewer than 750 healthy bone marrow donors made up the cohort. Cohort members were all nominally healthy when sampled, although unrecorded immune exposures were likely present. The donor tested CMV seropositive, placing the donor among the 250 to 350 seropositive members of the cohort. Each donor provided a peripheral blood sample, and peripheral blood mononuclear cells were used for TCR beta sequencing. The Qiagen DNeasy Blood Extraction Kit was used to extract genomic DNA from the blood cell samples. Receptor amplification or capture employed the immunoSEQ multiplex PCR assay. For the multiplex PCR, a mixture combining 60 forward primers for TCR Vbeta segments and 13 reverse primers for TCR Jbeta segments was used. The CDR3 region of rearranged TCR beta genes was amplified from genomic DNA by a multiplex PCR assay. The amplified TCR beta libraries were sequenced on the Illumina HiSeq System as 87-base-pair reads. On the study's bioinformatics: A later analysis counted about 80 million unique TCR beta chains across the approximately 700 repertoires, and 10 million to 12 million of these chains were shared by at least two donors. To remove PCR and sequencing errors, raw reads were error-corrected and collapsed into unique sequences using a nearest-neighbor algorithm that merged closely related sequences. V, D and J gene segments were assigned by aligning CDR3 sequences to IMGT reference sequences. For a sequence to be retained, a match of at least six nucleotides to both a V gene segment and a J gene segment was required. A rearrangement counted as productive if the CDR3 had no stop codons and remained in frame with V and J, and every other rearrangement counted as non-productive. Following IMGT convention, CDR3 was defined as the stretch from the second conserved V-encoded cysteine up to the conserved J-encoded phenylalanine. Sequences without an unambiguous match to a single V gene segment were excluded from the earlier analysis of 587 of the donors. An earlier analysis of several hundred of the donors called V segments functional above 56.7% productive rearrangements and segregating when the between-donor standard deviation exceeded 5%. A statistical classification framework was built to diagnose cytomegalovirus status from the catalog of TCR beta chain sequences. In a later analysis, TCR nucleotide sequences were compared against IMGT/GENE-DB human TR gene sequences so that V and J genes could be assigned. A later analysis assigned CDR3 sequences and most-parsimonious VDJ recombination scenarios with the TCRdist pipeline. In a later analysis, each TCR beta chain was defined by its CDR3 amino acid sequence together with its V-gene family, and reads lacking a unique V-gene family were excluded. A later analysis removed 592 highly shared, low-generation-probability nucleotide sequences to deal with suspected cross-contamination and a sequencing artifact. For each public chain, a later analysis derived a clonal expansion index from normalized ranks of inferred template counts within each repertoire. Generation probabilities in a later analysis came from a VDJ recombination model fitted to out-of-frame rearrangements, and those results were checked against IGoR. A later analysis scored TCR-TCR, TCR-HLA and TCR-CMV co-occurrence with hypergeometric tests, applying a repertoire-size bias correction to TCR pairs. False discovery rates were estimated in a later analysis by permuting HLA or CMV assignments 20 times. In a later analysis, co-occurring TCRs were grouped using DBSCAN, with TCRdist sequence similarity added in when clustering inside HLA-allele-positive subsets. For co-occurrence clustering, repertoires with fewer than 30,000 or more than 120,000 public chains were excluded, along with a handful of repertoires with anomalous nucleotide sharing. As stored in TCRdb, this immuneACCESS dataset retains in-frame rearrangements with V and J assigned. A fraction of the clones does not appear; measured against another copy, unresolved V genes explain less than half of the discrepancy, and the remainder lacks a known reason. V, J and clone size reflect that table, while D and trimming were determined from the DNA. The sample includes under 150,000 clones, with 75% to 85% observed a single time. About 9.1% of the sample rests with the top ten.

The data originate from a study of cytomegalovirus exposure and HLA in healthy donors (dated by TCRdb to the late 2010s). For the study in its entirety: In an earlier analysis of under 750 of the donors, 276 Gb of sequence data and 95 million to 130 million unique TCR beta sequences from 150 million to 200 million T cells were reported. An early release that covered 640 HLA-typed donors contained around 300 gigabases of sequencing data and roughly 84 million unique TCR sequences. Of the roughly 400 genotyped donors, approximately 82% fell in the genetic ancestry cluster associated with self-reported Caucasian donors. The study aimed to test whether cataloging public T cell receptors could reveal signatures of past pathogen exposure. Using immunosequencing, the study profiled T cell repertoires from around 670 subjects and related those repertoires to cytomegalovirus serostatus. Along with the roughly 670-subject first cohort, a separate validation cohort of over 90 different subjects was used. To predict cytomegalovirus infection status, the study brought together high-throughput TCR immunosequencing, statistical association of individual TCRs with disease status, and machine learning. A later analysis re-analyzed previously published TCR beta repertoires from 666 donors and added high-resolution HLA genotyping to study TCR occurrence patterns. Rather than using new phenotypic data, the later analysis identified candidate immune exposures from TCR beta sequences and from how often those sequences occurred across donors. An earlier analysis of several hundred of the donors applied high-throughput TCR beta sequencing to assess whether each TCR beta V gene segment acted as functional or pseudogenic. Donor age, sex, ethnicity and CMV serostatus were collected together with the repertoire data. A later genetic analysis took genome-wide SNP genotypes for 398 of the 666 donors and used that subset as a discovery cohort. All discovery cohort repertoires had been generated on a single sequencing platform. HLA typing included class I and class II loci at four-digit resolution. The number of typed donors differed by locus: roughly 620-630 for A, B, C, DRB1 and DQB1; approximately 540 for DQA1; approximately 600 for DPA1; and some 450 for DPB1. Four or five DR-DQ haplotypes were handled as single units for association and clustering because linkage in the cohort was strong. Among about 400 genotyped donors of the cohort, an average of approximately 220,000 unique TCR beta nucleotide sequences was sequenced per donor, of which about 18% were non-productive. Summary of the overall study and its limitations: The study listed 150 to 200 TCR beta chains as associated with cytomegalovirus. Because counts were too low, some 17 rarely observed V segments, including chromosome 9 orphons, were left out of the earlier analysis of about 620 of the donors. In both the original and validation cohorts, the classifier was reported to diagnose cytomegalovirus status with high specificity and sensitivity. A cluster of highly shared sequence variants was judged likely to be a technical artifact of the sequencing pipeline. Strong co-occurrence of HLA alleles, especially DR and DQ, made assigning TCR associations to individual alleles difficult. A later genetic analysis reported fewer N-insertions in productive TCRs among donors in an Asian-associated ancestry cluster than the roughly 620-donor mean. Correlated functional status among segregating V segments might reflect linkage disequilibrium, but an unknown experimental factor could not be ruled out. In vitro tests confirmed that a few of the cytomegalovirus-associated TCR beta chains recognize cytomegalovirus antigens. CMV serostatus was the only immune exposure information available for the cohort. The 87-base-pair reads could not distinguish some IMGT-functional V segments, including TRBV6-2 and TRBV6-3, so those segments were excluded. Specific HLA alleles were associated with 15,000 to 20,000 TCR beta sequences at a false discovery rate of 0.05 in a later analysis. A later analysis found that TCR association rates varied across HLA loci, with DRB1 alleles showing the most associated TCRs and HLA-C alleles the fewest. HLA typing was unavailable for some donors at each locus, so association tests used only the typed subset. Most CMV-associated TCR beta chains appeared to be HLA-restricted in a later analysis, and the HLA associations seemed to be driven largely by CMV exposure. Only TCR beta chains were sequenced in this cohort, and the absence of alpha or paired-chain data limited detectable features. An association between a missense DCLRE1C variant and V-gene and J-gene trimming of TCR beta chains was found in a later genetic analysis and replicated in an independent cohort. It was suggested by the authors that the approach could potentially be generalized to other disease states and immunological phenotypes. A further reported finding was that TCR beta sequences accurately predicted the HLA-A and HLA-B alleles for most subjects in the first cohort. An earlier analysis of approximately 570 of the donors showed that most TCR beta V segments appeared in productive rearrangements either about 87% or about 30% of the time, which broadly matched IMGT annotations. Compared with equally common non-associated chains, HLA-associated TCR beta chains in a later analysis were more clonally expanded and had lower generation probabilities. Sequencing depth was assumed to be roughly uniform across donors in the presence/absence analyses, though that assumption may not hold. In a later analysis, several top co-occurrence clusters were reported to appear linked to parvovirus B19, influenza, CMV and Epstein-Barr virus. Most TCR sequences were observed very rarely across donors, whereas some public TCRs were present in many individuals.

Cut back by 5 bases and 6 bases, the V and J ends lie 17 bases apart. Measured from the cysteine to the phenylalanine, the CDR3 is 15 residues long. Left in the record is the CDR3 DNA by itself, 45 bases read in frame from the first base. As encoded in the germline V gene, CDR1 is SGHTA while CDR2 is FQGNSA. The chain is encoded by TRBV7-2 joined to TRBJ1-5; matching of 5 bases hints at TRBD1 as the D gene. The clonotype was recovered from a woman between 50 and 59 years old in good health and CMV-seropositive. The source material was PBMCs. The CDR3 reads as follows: CASSQDLGGGQPQHF. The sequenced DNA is TGTGCCAGCAGCCAAGATTTGGGGGGGGGTCAGCCCCAGCATTTT.